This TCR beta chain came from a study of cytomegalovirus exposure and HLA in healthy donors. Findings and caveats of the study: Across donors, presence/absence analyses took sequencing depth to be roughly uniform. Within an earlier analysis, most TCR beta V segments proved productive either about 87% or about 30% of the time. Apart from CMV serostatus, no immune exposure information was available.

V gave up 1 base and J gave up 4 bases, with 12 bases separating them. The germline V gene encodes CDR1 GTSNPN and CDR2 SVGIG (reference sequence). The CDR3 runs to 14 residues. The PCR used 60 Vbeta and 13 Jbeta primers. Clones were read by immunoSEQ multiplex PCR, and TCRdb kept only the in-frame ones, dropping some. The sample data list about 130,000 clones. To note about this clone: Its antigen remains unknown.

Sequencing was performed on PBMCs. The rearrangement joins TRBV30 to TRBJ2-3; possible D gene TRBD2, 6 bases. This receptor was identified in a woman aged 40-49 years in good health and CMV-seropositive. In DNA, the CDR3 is TGTGCCTGGAGTGGGATGACTAGTGCAGATACGCAGTATTTT. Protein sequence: CAWSGMTSADTQYF.